Presented here are 23 T cell receptor beta chains from one specimen sequenced in a study of cytomegalovirus exposure and HLA in healthy donors. A multiplex PCR was run with 60 Vbeta primers and 13 Jbeta primers. Assay used: immunoSEQ multiplex PCR; TCRdb lists only in-frame clones, some missing. The profile shows about 190,000 clones, around 83% of them singletons. Sequencing used PBMCs. These receptors originate from a man aged 40-50 years in good health and CMV-seropositive.

The rearrangement joins TRBV10-1 to TRBJ1-1, with D perhaps matching TRBD1 (5 bases). Germline-derived CDR1 and CDR2 are WNHNN and SYGVQD (reference sequence). Trimming pared 2 bases from V and 4 bases from J, leaving 8 bases between. The CDR3 length is 13 residues. The CDR3 nucleotides read TGCGCCAGCAGTGAGGGGGCTGGCACTGAAGCTTTCTTT. The encoded protein is CASSEGAGTEAFF.

This clone was seen once. The V call is TRBV21-1, the J call TRBJ1-5; the D call in the table, TRBD1, was not verified against the DNA. TRBV21-1 is marked as a pseudogene. This CDR3 is built from 13 residues. CDR3 sequence reads: CASKRGPGQPQHF. CDR3 DNA sequence: TGTGCCAGCAAGAGGGGGCCTGGTCAGCCCCAGCATTTT.

The V call is TRBV11-3, the J call TRBJ2-5, with D maybe TRBD1 (5 bases). This CDR3 has 13 amino acids. CDR1 and CDR2 (germline): SGHNT, YENEEA. Trimming removed 2 bases at V and 10 bases at J, with 14 bases between. CDR3 residues: CASSLSLRADQYF. The DNA of the CDR3 is TGTGCCAGCAGCTTAAGTCTCAGGGCCGACCAGTACTTC.

This chain joins TRBV5-6 and TRBJ1-2, with D perhaps matching TRBD1 (6 bases). Germline CDR1 is SGHDT and CDR2 is YYEEEE. The CDR3 is 15 residues long. Trimming shortened V by 4 bases and J by 7 bases, and 20 bases separated the two germline ends. The CDR3 nucleotides are TGTGCCAGCAGCCCCGGGGGGCAGGGTGCGTTTGGCTACACCTTC. This encodes CASSPGGQGAFGYTF.

This clone was recorded only once. This chain links TRBV5-1 with TRBJ2-2; 11 nucleotides agree with TRBD2. The V gene's germline CDR1 is SGHRS and CDR2 YFSETQ. CDR3 length: 16 residues. V trimming: 5 bases; J trimming: 5 bases; junction bases outside the gene matches: 8. CDR3 sequence reads: CASSFTSGRGTGELFF. CDR3 nucleotide sequence: TGCGCCAGCAGTTTTACTAGCGGGAGAGGGACCGGGGAGCTGTTTTTT.

The chain combines TRBV2 with TRBJ2-7; 12 bases fit TRBD2. CDR1 and CDR2 from the germline V gene are SNHLY and FYNNEI. V lost 5 bases to trimming and J lost 2 bases; unmatched junction nucleotides: 4. The CDR3 is 15 amino acids. The CDR3, as DNA: TGTGCCAGCAGTACTCTAGCGGGAGGGCCCTACGAGCAGTACTTC. Encoded protein: CASSTLAGGPYEQYF.

The rearrangement links TRBV7-9 to TRBJ1-6; D possibly corresponds to TRBD1 (6 bases). V shed 1 base and J shed 4 bases, with 8 bases lying between them. CDR3 size: 15 residues. The germline CDR1 and CDR2 sequences are SEHNR and FQNEAQ (reference sequence). The CDR3 loop is CASSLDGQYNSPLHF. Here the CDR3 DNA reads TGTGCCAGCAGCTTAGATGGACAGTATAATTCACCCCTCCACTTT.

This clone turned up a few times. The V gene is TRBV19, the J gene TRBJ2-7, with 9 bases fitting TRBD1. This CDR3 has 15 amino acids. Trimming took 3 bases from V and 1 from J; bases not matched to a gene: 4. Germline-derived CDR1 and CDR2 are LNHDA and SQIVND (reference sequence). This chain's CDR3 is CASSILTGGSYEQYF. CDR3 coding DNA: TGTGCCAGTAGTATTCTGACAGGGGGGTCCTACGAGCAGTACTTC.

The V call is TRBV5-5, the J call TRBJ2-1; TRBD2 agrees at 10 bases. The CDR3 extends over 15 amino acids. Germline V lookup: CDR1 SGHKS, CDR2 YYEKEE (reference sequence). J lost 6 bases, V lost 5 bases, and 8 bases had no gene match. The CDR3 coding sequence is TGTGCCAGCAGTTTTCCGGGACTAGCGCTCAATGAGCAGTTCTTC. The encoded protein is CASSFPGLALNEQFF.

This clone came up once. The chain uses TRBV11-2 and TRBJ1-1; D uncertain. The V end was cut by 0 bases, the J end by 3 bases, with 5 bases between. This CDR3 is 13 amino acids long. CDR1 SGHAT and CDR2 FQNNGV come from the germline V gene. This CDR3 reads CASSLDGDTEAFF. DNA of the CDR3: TGTGCCAGCAGCTTAGACGGGGACACTGAAGCTTTCTTT.

The rearrangement joins TRBV6-1 to TRBJ2-3; possible D gene TRBD1, 5 bases. CDR1 and CDR2 from the germline V gene are MNHNS and SASEGT. With 5 bases removed from V and 0 bases from J, the gap between germline ends came to 9 bases. The CDR3 runs 14 residues. The CDR3 loop reads CASSQGYSTDTQYF. CDR3 coding DNA: TGTGCCAGCAGTCAGGGCTATAGCACAGATACGCAGTATTTT.

V is TRBV11-1 and J is TRBJ2-7, with TRBD1 identical over 10 bases. The germline V gene has CDR1 SGHAT and CDR2 FQDESV (reference sequence). V lost 0 bases and J lost 1; bases outside the gene matches: 9. The CDR3 runs 18 residues. The CDR3: CASSLALSGTGDSYEQYF. The CDR3 DNA is TGTGCCAGCAGCTTAGCATTAAGTGGGACAGGGGATTCCTACGAGCAGTACTTC.

This sequence joins TRBV2 and TRBJ2-7; D remains ambiguous. The germline V gene encodes CDR1 SNHLY and CDR2 FYNNEI. V was trimmed by 4 bases and J by 6 bases, leaving 10 bases between them. This CDR3 has 12 amino acids. The CDR3 bases are TGTGCCAGCAGTGGCCTTTGGGCCGAGCAGTACTTC. Translation: CASSGLWAEQYF. The whole variable domain, remainder taken from reference TRBV2 and TRBJ2-7, is EPEVTQTPSHQVTQMGQEVILRCVPISNHLYFYWYRQILGQKVEFLVSFYNNEISEKSEIFDDQFSVERPDGSNFTLKIRSTKLEDSAMYFCASSGLWAEQYFGPGTRLTVT.

This clone was observed a handful of times. The V gene is TRBV19, the J gene TRBJ2-3, with a possible D match to TRBD1 (5 bases). Germline V gene sequence: CDR1 LNHDA, CDR2 SQIVND (reference sequence). V gave up 6 bases and J gave up 3 bases, with 16 bases separating them. CDR3 length: 15 amino acids. The CDR3 DNA reads TGTGCCAGTAGGGCCGATAACAGGTGGACAGATACGCAGTATTTT. Translation: CASRADNRWTDTQYF.

The J gene is TRBJ2-2, the V gene TRBV6-6; D unresolved. The CDR3 extends over 13 amino acids. Germline CDR1 is MNHNY and CDR2 is SVGAGI (reference sequence). Trimming left V 8 bases short and J 7 bases short, with 14 bases between. DNA of the CDR3: TGTGCCAGCTCCCGACTTCTCAACGGGGAGCTGTTTTTT. This sequence encodes CASSRLLNGELFF.

With regard to this clone: Other nucleotide sequences from this sample produce the same CDR3. The V and J genes are TRBV7-8 and TRBJ1-2; tentatively, D is TRBD1 (6 bases). CDR1 SGHVS and CDR2 FQNEAQ come from the germline V gene. The CDR3 extends over 14 amino acids. The germline V and J ends were trimmed by 0 bases and 7 bases, with 12 bases remaining between them. In DNA, the CDR3 is TGTGCCAGCAGCTTAGCCGAGGGAGGGGGTGGCTACACCTTC. Protein: CASSLAEGGGGYTF.

This clone appeared once. The chain employs TRBV9 and TRBJ2-3, with 7 positions matching TRBD2. The J segment lost 2 bases and the V segment lost 2 bases, leaving 5 bases of the junction unmatched. There are 15 residues in the CDR3. Germline V gene lookup returns CDR1 SGDLS and CDR2 YYNGEE. The CDR3 spells CASSVGGRSTDTQYF. In nucleotides, the CDR3 is TGTGCCAGCAGCGTCGGCGGGAGATCCACAGATACGCAGTATTTT.

CDR3 region: CASSSRTGRGNTEAFF. CDR3 nucleotide sequence: TGTGCCAGCAGTTCCAGGACAGGGAGGGGGAACACTGAAGCTTTCTTT. This chain joins TRBV6-5 and TRBJ1-1; 8 bases fit TRBD1. With 4 bases clipped from V and 1 base from J, the junction kept 8 bases outside the gene matches. The CDR3 has 16 amino acids. Germline V gene lookup returns CDR1 MNHEY and CDR2 SVGAGI.

The chain links TRBV7-9 to TRBJ1-2; D remains unclear. The CDR3 is 13 amino acids. CDR1 and CDR2 from the germline V gene are SEHNR and FQNEAQ (reference sequence). With 2 bases removed from V and 8 bases from J, the gap between germline ends came to 12 bases. CDR3 protein: CASSLHRLEGYTF. The CDR3 nucleotides are TGTGCCAGCAGCTTACACCGACTCGAGGGCTACACCTTC.

This chain connects TRBV18 to TRBJ2-7; 11 positions agree with TRBD2. The CDR3 contains 15 residues. After removal of 0 bases from V and 3 bases from J, the junction contained 1 base not matched to a gene. The germline gives CDR1 KGHSH, CDR2 LQKENI. The CDR3 DNA reads as TGTGCCAGCTCACCACCGGGACTAGCGGACTACGAGCAGTACTTC. Its translation: CASSPPGLADYEQYF.

J is TRBJ2-3 and V is TRBV2, with 10 bases identical to TRBD2. J was trimmed by 13 bases and V by 8 bases; bases with no gene match: 3. Per germline, CDR1 SNHLY and CDR2 FYNNEI. CDR3 length equals 10 residues. DNA of the CDR3: TGTGCCAGCCCCGGGACTAGCGAGTATTTT. It encodes CASPGTSEYF.

This sequence joins TRBV9 and TRBJ2-7; 7 bases line up with TRBD2. Germline CDR1 reads SGDLS; CDR2 reads YYNGEE. Losses at the gene ends were 5 bases for V and 1 base for J; bases not matched to a gene: 9. This CDR3 has 15 amino acids. CDR3 bases: TGTGCCAGCAGTGCAAGCGGGACTGCTTCCTACGAGCAGTACTTC. This codes for CASSASGTASYEQYF.

There are a few counts of this clone. J is TRBJ1-4 and V is TRBV6-5; a possible D gene is TRBD1 (5 bases). CDR3 length: 15 residues. The V end was cut by 5 bases, the J end by 2 bases, with 12 bases between. The V gene's germline CDR1 is MNHEY and CDR2 SVGAGI. CDR3 sequence: CASSPTGGTNEKLFF. DNA of the CDR3: TGTGCCAGCAGTCCAACGGGGGGGACTAATGAAAAACTGTTTTTT.